Listed here are 2 T cell receptor beta chains from one sample, sequenced in a study of T cell clonotyping in hematopoietic cell transplantation. Measured with immunoSEQ multiplex PCR; TCRdb has only the in-frame clones, and not every one. The data show 15,000 or so clones, just over 95% seen once. The specimen was peripheral blood mononuclear cells, collected 30 days after allogeneic stem cell transplant. The receptors derive from a female patient aged 45-65 years who had an allogeneic stem cell transplant from an unrelated donor, so T cells may come from the graft donor. Some clones in this sample may be carry-over from other donors' samples.

The CDR3 is CASRSSGANVLTF. The CDR3, as DNA: TGTGCCAGCAGAAGCTCTGGGGCCAACGTCCTGACTTTC. The V call is TRBV6-5, the J call TRBJ2-6; D gene uncertain. The V gene's germline CDR1 is MNHEY and CDR2 SVGAGI. Trimming shortened V by 6 bases and J by 0 bases, and 3 bases separated the two germline ends. The length of the CDR3 is 13 residues.

The J gene is TRBJ1-1, the V gene TRBV7-9; tentative D call: TRBD1 (5 bases). V was trimmed by 0 bases and J by 2 bases, leaving 10 bases between them. The V gene's germline CDR1 is SEHNR and CDR2 FQNEAQ (reference sequence). The CDR3 length is 15 residues. DNA of the CDR3: TGTGCCAGCAGCTTAGCCACCAGGGTAAACACTGAAGCTTTCTTT. Translation gives CASSLATRVNTEAFF. The whole variable domain, remainder taken from reference TRBV7-9 and TRBJ1-1, is DTGVSQNPRHKITKRGQNVTFRCDPISEHNRLYWYRQTLGQGPEFLTYFQNEAQLEKSRLLSDRFSAERPKGSFSTLEIQRTEQGDSAMYLCASSLATRVNTEAFFGQGTRLTVV.